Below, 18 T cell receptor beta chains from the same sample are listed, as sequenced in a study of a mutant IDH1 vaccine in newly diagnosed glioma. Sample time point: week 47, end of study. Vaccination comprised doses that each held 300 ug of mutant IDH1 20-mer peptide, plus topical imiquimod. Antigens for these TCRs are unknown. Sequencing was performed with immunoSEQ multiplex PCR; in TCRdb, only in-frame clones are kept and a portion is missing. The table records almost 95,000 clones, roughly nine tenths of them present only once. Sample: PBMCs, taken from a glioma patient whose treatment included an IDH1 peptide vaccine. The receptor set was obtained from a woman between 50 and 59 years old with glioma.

CDR3: CASSSLGGSNQPQHF. Here the CDR3 DNA reads TGTGCCAGCAGCTCCTTGGGAGGGAGCAATCAGCCCCAGCATTTT. The chain has TRBV7-8 and TRBJ1-5; D is ambiguous. The V end was cut by 4 bases, the J end by 1 base, with 11 bases between. Germline CDR1 is SGHVS and CDR2 is FQNEAQ. The CDR3 runs to 15 residues.

The DNA for the CDR3 is TGTGCCAGCAGCCCCCCGGGACCTGAAGCTTTCTTT. The encoded protein is CASSPPGPEAFF. J is TRBJ1-1 and V is TRBV7-2; D might be TRBD1 (5 bases). Trimming removed 5 bases at V and 6 bases at J, with 10 bases between. CDR3 length equals 12 residues. The germline gives CDR1 SGHTA, CDR2 FQGNSA.

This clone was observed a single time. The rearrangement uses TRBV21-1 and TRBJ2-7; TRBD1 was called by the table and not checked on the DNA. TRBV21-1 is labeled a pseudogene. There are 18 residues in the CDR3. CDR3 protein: CASRGEPFGQGEEREQYF. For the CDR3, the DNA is TGTGCCAGCAGGGGGGAGCCCTTCGGACAGGGAGAGGAACGCGAGCAGTACTTC.

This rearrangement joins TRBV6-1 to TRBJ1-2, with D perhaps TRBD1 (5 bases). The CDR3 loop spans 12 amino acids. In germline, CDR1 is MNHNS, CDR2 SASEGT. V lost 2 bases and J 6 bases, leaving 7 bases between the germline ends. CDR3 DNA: TGTGCCAGCAGTGAATGGGGGGATGGCTACACCTTC. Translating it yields CASSEWGDGYTF.

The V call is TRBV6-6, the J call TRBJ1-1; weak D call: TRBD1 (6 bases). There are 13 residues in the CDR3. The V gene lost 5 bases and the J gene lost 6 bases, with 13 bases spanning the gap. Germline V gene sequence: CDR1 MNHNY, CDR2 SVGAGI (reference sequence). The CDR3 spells CASSDNRVSEAFF. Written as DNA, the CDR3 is TGTGCCAGCAGTGATAACAGGGTTTCTGAAGCTTTCTTT.

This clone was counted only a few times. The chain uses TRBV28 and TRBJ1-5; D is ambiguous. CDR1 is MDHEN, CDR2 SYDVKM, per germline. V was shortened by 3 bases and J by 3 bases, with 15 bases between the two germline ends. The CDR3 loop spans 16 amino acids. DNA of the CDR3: TGTGCCAGCAGTTTGGGGAGAGGACCGAACAATCAGCCCCAGCATTTT. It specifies CASSLGRGPNNQPQHF.

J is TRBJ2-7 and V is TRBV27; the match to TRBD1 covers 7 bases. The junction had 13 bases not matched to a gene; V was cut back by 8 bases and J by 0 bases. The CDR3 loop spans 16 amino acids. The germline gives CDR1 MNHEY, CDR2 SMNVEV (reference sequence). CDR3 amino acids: CASFRKGTATSYEQYF. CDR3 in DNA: TGTGCCAGCTTTCGAAAGGGGACAGCCACCTCCTACGAGCAGTACTTC.

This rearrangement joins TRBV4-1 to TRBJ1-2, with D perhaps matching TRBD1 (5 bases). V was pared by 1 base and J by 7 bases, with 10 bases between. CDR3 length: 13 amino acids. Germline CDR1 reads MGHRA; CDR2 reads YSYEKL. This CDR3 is CASSQGGLGGYTF. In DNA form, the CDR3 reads TGCGCCAGCAGCCAAGGGGGCTTGGGTGGCTACACCTTC.

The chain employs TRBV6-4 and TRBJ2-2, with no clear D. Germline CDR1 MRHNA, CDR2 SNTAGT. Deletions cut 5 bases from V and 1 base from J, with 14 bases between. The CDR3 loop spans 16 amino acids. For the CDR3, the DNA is TGTGCCAGCAGTCCGGAGCACTGGGGGAACACCGGGGAGCTGTTTTTT. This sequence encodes CASSPEHWGNTGELFF.

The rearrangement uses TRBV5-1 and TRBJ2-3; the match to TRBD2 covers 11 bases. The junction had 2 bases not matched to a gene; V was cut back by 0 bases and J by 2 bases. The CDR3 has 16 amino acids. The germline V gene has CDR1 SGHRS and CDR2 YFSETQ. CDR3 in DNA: TGCGCCAGCAGCTTGGGACTAGCGGGGTTCACAGATACGCAGTATTTT. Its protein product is CASSLGLAGFTDTQYF.

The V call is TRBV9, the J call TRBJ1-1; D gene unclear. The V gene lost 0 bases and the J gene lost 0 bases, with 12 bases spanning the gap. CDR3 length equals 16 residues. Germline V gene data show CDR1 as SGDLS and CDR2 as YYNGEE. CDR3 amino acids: CASSVGPGPMNTEAFF. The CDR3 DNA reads TGTGCCAGCAGCGTAGGTCCTGGACCCATGAACACTGAAGCTTTCTTT.

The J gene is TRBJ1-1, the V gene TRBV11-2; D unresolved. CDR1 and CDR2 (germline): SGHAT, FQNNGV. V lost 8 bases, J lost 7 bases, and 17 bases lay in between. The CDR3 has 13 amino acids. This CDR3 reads CASRPAQLLEAFF. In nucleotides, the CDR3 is TGTGCCAGCCGCCCCGCCCAGCTTCTTGAAGCTTTCTTT.

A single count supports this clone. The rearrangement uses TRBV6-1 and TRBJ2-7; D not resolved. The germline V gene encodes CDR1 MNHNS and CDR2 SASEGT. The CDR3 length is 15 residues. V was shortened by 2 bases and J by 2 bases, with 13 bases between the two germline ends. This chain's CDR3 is CASSEFPGEAYEQYF. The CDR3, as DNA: TGTGCCAGCAGTGAATTTCCAGGAGAAGCCTACGAGCAGTACTTC.

The CDR3: CASSVDGHYYEQYF. In DNA, the CDR3 is TGTGCCAGCAGCGTAGACGGGCATTACTACGAGCAGTACTTC. This chain connects TRBV9 to TRBJ2-7; D remains ambiguous. The CDR3 is 14 residues long. Trimming shortened V by 0 bases and J by 3 bases, and 10 bases separated the two germline ends. CDR1 is SGDLS, CDR2 YYNGEE, per germline.

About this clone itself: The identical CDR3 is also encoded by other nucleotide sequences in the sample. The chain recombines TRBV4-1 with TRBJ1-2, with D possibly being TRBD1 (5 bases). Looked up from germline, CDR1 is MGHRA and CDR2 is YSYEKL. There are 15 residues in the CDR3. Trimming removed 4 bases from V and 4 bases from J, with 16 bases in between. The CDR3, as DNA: TGCGCCAGCAGCCCCCACGACAGATTCCTCTATGGCTACACCTTC. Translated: CASSPHDRFLYGYTF.

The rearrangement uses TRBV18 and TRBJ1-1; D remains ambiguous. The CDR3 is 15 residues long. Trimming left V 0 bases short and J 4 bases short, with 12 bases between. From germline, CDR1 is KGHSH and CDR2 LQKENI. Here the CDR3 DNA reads TGTGCCAGCTCACCACCGTCCTCCAGTCGCACTGAAGCTTTCTTT. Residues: CASSPPSSSRTEAFF.

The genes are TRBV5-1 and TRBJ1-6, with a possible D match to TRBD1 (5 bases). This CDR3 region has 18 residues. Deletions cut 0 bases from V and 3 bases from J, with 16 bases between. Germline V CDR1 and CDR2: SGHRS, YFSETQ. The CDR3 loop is CASSLVGQYSLYNSPLHF. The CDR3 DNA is TGCGCCAGCAGCTTGGTAGGACAATACTCCCTCTATAATTCACCCCTCCACTTT.

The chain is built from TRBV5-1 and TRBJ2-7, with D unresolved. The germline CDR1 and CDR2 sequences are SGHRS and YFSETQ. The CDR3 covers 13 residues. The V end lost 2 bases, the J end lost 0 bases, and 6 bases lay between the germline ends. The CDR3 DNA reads TGCGCCAGCAGCTTCCCCGGCTCCTACGAGCAGTACTTC. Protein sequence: CASSFPGSYEQYF. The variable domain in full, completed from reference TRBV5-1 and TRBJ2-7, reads KAGVTQTPRYLIKTRGQQVTLSCSPISGHRSVSWYQQTPGQGLQFLFEYFSETQRNKGNFPGRFSGRQFSNSRSEMNVSTLELGDSALYLCASSFPGSYEQYFGPGTRLTVT.